These 2 T cell receptor beta chains came from one sample sequenced in a study of OX40 agonist ivuxolimab in advanced cancers. The library was made by the immunoSEQ multiplex PCR assay. Not all clones reach the TCRdb copy of this immuneACCESS table, which keeps in-frame sequences only. Checked studies attribute under half of the gap to unresolved V genes and leave the rest unexplained. This sample lists roughly 48,000 clones; roughly 90% were detected once. Roughly 6.7% of the sample is in the top ten clones. Sequences were derived from CD4+ or CD8+ T cells sorted from blood, sampled in a trial of the OX40 agonist ivuxolimab. The source of these receptors is an adult with an advanced solid tumor such as melanoma, head and neck, liver or kidney cancer.

The chain couples TRBV6-5 to TRBJ1-2, with a possible D match to TRBD1 (5 bases). Trimming took 8 bases from V and 10 from J, leaving 14 bases between them. Germline loops: CDR1 MNHEY, CDR2 SVGAGI. The CDR3 spans 11 residues. The CDR3 loop is CASFDGGIYTF. CDR3 DNA: TGTGCCAGCTTCGACGGGGGGATCTACACCTTC.

The chain carries TRBV4-2 and TRBJ2-5; a weak D match, TRBD2 (6 bases). This CDR3 contains 19 residues. Trimming left V 4 bases short and J 0 bases short, with 24 bases between. CDR1 is LGHNA, CDR2 YNFKEQ, per germline. CDR3 coding DNA: TGTGCCAGCAGCCTAAGGTCGGCGGGGCGGCAACCCCACCAAGAGACCCAGTACTTC. Protein product: CASSLRSAGRQPHQETQYF.